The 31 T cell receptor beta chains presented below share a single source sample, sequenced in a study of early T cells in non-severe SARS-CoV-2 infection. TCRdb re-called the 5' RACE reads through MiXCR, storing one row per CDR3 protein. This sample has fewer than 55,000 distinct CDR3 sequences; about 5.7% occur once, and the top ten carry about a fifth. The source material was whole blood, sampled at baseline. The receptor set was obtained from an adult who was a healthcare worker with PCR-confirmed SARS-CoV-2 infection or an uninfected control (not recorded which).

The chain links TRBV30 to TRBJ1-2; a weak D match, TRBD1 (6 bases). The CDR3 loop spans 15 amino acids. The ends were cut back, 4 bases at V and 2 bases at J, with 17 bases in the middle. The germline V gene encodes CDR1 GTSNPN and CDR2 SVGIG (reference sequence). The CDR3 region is CAWKPWTAPNYGYTF. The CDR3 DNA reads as TGTGCCTGGAAACCTTGGACAGCGCCGAACTATGGCTACACCTTC.

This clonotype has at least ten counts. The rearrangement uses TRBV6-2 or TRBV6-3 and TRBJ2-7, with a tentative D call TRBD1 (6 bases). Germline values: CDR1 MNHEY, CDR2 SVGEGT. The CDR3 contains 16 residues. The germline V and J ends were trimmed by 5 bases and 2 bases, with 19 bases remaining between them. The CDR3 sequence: CASSPTPWDTTYEQYF. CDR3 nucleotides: TGTGCCAGCAGTCCCACTCCGTGGGACACAACCTACGAGCAGTACTTC.

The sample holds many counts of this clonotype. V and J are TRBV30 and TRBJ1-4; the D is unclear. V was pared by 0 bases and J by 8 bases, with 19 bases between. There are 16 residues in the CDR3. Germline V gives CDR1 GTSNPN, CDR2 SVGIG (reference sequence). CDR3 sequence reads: CAWSVTGSGGREKLFF. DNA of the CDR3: TGTGCCTGGAGTGTAACGGGATCGGGAGGAAGGGAAAAACTGTTTTTT.

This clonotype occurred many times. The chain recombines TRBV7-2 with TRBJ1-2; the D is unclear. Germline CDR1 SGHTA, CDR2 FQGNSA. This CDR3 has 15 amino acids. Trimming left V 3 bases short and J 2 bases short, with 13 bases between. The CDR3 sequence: CASSFHPGRNYGYTF. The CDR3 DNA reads TGTGCCAGCAGCTTTCATCCTGGGCGAAACTATGGCTACACCTTC.

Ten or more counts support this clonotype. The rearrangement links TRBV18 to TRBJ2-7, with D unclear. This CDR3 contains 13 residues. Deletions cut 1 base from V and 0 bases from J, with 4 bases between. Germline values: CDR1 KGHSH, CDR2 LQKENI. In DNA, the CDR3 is TGTGCCAGCTCACCACTAAGCTCCTACGAGCAGTACTTC. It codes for CASSPLSSYEQYF.

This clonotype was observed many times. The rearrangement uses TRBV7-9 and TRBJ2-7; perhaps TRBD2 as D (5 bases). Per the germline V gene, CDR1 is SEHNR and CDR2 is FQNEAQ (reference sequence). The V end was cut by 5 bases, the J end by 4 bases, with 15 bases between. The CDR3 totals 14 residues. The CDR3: CASSRDAGEYEQYF. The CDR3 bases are TGTGCCAGCAGCCGTGACGCGGGCGAATACGAGCAGTACTTC.

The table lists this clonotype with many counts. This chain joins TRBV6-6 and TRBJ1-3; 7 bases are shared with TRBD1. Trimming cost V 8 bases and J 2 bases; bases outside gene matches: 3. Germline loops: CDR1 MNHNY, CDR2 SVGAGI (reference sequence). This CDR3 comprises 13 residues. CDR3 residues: CASCTGAGNTIYF. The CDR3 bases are TGTGCCAGCTGCACAGGGGCTGGAAACACCATATATTTT.

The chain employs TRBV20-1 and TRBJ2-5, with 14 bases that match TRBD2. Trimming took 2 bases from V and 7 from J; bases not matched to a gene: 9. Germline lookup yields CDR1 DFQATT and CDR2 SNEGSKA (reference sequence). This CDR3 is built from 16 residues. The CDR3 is CSARLGTSGSLGTQYF. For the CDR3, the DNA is TGCAGTGCTAGACTTGGGACTAGCGGGAGTCTCGGGACCCAGTACTTC.

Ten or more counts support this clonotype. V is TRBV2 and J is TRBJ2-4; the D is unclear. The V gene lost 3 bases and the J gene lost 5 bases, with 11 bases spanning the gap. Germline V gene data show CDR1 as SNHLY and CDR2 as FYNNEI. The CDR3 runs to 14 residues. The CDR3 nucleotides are TGTGCCAGCAGTGACGTGCCTGGTCAAAACATTCAGTACTTC. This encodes CASSDVPGQNIQYF. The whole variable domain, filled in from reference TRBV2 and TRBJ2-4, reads EPEVTQTPSHQVTQMGQEVILRCVPISNHLYFYWYRQILGQKVEFLVSFYNNEISEKSEIFDDQFSVERPDGSNFTLKIRSTKLEDSAMYFCASSDVPGQNIQYFGAGTRLSVL.

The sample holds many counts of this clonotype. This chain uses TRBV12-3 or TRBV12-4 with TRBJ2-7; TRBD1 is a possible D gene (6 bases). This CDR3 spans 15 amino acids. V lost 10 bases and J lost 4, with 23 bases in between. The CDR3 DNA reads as TGTGCCACTTCAAAAAAGGGGGAATACCGATACGAGCAGTACTTC. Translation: CATSKKGEYRYEQYF.

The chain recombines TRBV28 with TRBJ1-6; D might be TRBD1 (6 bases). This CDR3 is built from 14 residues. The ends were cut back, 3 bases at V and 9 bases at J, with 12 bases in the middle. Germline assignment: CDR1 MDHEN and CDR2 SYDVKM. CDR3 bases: TGTGCCAGCAGTTTTGCGGGGGCGGCTTCACCCCTCCACTTT. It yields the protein CASSFAGAASPLHF. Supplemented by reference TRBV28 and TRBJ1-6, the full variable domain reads DVKVTQSSRYLVKRTGEKVFLECVQDMDHENMFWYRQDPGLGLRLIYFSYDVKMKEKGDIPEGYSVSREKKERFSLILESASTNQTSMYLCASSFAGAASPLHFGNGTRLTVT.

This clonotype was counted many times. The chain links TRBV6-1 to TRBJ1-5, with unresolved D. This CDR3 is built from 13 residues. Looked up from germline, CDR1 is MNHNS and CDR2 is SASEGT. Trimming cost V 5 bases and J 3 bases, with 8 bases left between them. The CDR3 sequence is CASSHTDNQPQHF. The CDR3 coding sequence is TGTGCCAGCAGTCACACGGACAATCAGCCCCAGCATTTT.

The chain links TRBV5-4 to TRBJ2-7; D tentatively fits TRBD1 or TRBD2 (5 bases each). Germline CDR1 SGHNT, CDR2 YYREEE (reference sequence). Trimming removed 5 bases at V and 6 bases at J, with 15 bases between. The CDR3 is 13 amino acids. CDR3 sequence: CASSRPGRSEQYF. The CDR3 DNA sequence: TGTGCCAGCAGTCGTCCGGGACGCTCCGAGCAGTACTTC.

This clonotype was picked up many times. For the CDR3, the DNA is TGTGCCAGCAGTTCACTAGCGGGAGGGACAGATACGCAGTATTTT. It translates to CASSSLAGGTDTQYF. J is TRBJ2-3 and V is TRBV6-2 or TRBV6-3; 13 nucleotides agree with TRBD2. Germline values: CDR1 MNHEY, CDR2 SVGEGT. The CDR3 has 15 amino acids. V lost 4 bases, J lost 3 bases, and 1 base stayed unmatched.

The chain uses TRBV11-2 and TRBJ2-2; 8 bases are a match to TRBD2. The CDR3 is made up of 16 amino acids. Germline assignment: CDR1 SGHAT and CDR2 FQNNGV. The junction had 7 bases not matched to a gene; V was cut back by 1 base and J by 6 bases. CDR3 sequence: CASSLGDAGGAGELFF. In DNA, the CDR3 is TGTGCCAGCAGCTTAGGCGACGCCGGGGGGGCCGGGGAGCTGTTTTTT.

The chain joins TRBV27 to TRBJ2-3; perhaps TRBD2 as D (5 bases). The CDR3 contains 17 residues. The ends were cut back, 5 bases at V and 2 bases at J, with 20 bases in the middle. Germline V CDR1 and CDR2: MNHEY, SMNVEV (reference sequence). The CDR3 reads CASSIKSTGSSTDTQYF. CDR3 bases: TGTGCCAGCAGTATAAAGAGCACGGGGTCTTCCACAGATACGCAGTATTTT.

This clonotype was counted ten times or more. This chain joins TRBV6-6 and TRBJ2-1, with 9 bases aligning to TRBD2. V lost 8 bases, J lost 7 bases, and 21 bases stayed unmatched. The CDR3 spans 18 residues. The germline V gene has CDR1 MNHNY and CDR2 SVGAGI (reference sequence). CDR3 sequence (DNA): TGTGCCAGCCTTAAGGGACCCCCTGGAGCGGGAGGATGGAATGAGCAGTTCTTC. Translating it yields CASLKGPPGAGGWNEQFF.

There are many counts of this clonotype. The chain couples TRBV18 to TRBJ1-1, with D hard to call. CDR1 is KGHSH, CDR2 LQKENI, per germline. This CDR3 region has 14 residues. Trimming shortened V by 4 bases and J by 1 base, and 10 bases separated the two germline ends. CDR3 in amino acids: CASSRELGNTEAFF. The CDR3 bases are TGTGCCAGCTCACGTGAACTAGGGAACACTGAAGCTTTCTTT.

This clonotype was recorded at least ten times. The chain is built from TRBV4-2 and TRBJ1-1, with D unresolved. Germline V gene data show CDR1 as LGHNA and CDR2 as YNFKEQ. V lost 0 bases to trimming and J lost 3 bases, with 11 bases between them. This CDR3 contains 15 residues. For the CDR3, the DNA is TGTGCCAGCAGCCAAGAAACTGCGACCGACACTGAAGCTTTCTTT. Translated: CASSQETATDTEAFF.

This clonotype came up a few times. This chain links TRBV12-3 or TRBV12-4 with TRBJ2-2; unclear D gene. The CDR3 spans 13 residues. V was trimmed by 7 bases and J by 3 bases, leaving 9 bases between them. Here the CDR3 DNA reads TGTGCCAGCAAGGCTATTCACACCGGGGAGCTGTTTTTT. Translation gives CASKAIHTGELFF.

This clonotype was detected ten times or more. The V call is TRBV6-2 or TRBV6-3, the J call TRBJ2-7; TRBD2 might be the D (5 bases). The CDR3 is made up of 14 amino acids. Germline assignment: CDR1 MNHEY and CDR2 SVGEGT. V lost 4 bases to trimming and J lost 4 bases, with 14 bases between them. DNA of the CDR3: TGTGCCAGCAGTTCCCATTCCGGAGGATACGAGCAGTACTTC. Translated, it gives CASSSHSGGYEQYF.

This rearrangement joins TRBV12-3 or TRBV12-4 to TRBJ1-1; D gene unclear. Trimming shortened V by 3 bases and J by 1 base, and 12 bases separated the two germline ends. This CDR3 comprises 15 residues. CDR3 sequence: CASSLGPPRNTEAFF. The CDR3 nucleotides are TGTGCCAGCAGTTTGGGTCCCCCTCGGAACACTGAAGCTTTCTTT.

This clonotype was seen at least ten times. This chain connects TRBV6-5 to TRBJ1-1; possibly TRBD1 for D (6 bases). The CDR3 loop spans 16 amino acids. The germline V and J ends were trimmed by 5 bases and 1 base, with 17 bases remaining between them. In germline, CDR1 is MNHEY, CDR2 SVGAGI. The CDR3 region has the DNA TGTGCCAGCAGTCAACTCTTGACAGGAGGGAACACTGAAGCTTTCTTT. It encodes CASSQLLTGGNTEAFF.

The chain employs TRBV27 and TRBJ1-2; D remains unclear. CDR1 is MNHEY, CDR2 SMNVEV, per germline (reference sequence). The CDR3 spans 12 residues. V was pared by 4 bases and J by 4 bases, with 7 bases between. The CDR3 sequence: CASSYKGYGYTF. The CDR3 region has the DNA TGTGCCAGCAGTTATAAAGGCTATGGCTACACCTTC.

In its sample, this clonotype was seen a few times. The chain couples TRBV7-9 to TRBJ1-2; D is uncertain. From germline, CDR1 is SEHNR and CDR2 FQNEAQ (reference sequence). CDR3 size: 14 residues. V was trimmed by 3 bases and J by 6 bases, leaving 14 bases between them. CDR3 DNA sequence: TGTGCCAGCAGCTTCCAATCTACGTTCGATGGCTACACCTTC. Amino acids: CASSFQSTFDGYTF.

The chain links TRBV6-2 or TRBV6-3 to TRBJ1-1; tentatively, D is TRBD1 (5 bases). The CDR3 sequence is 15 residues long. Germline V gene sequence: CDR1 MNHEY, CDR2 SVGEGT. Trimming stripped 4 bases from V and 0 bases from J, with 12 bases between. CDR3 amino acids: CASSWLIQVNTEAFF. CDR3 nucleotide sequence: TGTGCCAGCAGTTGGCTGATACAGGTGAACACTGAAGCTTTCTTT.

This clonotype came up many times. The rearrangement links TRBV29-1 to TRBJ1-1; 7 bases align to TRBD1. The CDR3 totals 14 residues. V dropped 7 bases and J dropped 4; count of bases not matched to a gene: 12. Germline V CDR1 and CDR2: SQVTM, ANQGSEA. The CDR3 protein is CSAAGDRVSTEAFF. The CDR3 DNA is TGCAGCGCCGCTGGCGACAGGGTAAGCACTGAAGCTTTCTTT.

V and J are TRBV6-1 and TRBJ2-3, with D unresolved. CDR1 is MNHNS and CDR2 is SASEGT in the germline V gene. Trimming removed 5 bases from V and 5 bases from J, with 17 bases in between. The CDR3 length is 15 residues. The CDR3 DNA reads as TGTGCCAGCAGTAATCATGGGGTGTCGGGAGATACGCAGTATTTT. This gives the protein CASSNHGVSGDTQYF.

CDR3 DNA sequence: TGCAGTGCTATCCCGGAACAAGAGACCCAGTACTTC. Translating gives CSAIPEQETQYF. J is TRBJ2-5 and V is TRBV20-1; D gene ambiguous. The ends were cut back, 4 bases at V and 2 bases at J, with 8 bases in the middle. There are 12 residues in the CDR3. Germline-derived CDR1 and CDR2 are DFQATT and SNEGSKA (reference sequence).

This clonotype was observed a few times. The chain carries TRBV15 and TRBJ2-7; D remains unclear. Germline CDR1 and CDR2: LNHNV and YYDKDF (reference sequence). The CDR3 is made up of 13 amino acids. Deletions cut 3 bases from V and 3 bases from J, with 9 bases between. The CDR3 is CATSRETRYEQYF. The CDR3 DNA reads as TGTGCCACCAGCAGGGAGACTCGCTACGAGCAGTACTTC.

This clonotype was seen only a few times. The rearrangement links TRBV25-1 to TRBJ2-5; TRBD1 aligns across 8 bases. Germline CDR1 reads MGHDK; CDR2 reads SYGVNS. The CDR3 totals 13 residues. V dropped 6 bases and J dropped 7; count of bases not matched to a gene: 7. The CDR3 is CASRPGQGGTQYF. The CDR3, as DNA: TGTGCCAGCAGGCCTGGACAGGGAGGGACCCAGTACTTC.